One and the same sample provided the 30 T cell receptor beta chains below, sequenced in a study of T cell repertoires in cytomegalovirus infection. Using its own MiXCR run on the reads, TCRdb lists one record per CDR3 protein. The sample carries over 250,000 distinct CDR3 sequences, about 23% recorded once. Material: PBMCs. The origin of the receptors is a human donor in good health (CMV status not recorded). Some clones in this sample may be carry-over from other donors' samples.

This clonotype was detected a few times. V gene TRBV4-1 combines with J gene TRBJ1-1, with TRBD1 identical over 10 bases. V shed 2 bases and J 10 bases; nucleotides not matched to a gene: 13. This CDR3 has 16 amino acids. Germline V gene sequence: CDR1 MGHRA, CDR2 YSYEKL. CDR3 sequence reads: CASSQHTPGQGPAAFF. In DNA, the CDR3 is TGCGCCAGCAGCCAACATACCCCGGGACAGGGGCCCGCAGCTTTCTTT.

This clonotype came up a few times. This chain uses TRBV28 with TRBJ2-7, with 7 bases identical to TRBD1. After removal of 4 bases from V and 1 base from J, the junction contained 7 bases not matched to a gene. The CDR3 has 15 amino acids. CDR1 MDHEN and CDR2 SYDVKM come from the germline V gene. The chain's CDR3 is CASSSTGVKSYEQYF. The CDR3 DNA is TGTGCCAGCAGTTCAACAGGGGTAAAATCCTACGAGCAGTACTTC.

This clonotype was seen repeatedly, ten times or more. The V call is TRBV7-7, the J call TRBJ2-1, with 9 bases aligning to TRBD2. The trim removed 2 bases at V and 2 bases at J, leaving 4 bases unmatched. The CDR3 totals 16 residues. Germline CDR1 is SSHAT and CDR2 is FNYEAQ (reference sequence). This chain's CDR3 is CASSLRAGGPYNEQFF. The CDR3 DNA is TGTGCCAGCAGCTTACGGGCGGGAGGGCCCTACAATGAGCAGTTCTTC.

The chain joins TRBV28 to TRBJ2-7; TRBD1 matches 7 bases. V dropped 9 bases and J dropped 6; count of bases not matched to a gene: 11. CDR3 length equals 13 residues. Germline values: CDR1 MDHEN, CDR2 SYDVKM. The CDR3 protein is CASKGQLVGEQYF. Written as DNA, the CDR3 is TGTGCCAGTAAGGGACAGCTTGTGGGCGAGCAGTACTTC.

Here the CDR3 reads CASSRSLDQDMRPQHF. CDR3 bases: TGTGCCAGCAGCCGTTCACTGGACCAAGATATGAGGCCCCAGCATTTT. This rearrangement joins TRBV6-6 to TRBJ1-5; no reliable D call. Germline V gene lookup returns CDR1 MNHNY and CDR2 SVGAGI (reference sequence). This CDR3 is built from 16 residues. Trimming stripped 6 bases from V and 9 bases from J, with 24 bases between.

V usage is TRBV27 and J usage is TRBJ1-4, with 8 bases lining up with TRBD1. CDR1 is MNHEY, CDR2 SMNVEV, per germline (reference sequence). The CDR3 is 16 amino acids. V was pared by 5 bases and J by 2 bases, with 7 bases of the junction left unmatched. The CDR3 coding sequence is TGTGCCAGCAGTCCCAGTAGGACAGGGACTAATGAAAAACTGTTTTTT. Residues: CASSPSRTGTNEKLFF.

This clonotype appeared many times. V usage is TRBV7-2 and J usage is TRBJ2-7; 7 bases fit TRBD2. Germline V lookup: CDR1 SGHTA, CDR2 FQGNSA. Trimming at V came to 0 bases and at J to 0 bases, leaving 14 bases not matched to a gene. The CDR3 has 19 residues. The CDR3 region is CASSLAALRDYALSYEQYF. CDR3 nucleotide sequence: TGTGCCAGCAGCTTAGCCGCTCTCCGGGACTATGCCCTCTCCTACGAGCAGTACTTC.

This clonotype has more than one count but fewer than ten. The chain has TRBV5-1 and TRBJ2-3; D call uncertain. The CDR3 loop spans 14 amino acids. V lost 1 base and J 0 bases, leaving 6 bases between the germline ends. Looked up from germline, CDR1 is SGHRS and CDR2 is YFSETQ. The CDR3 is CASSLLESTDTQYF. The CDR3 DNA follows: TGCGCCAGCAGCTTGTTGGAAAGCACAGATACGCAGTATTTT.

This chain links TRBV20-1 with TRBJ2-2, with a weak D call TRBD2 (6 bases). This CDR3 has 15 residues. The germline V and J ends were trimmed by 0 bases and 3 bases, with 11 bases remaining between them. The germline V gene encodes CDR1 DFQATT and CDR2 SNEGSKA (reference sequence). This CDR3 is CSARDAGTHTGELFF. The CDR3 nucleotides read TGCAGTGCTAGAGATGCGGGAACGCACACCGGGGAGCTGTTTTTT.

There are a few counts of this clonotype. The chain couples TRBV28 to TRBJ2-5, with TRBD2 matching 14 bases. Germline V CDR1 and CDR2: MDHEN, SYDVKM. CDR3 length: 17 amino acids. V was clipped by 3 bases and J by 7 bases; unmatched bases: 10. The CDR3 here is CASSFGLAGGPEGTQYF. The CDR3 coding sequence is TGTGCCAGCAGTTTCGGACTAGCGGGAGGACCTGAGGGGACCCAGTACTTC. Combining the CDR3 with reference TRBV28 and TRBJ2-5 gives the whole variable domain DVKVTQSSRYLVKRTGEKVFLECVQDMDHENMFWYRQDPGLGLRLIYFSYDVKMKEKGDIPEGYSVSREKKERFSLILESASTNQTSMYLCASSFGLAGGPEGTQYFGPGTRLLVL.

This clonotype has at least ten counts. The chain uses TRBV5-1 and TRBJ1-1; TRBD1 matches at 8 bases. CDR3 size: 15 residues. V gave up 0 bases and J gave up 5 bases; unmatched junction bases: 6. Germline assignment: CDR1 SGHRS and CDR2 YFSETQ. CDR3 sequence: CASSLDTGGGTEAFF. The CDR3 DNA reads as TGCGCCAGCAGCTTGGATACAGGGGGGGGAACTGAAGCTTTCTTT. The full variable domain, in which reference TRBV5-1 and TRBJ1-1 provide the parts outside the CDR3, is KAGVTQTPRYLIKTRGQQVTLSCSPISGHRSVSWYQQTPGQGLQFLFEYFSETQRNKGNFPGRFSGRQFSNSRSEMNVSTLELGDSALYLCASSLDTGGGTEAFFGQGTRLTVV.

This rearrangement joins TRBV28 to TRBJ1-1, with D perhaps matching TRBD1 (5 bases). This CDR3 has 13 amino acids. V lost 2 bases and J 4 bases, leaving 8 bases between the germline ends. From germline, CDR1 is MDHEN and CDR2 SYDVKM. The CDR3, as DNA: TGTGCCAGCAGTTTAAAAGGGGTCACTGAAGCTTTCTTT. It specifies CASSLKGVTEAFF.

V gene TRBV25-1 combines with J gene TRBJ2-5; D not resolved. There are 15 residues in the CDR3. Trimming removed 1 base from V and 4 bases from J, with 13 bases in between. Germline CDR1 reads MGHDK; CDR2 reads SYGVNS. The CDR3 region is CASSESIGSTETQYF. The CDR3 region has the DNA TGTGCCAGCAGTGAATCCATAGGATCCACAGAGACCCAGTACTTC.

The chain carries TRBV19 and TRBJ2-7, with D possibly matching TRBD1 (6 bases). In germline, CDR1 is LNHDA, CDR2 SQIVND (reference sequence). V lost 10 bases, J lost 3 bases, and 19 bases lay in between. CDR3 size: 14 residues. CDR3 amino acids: CATQPGTHHYEQYF. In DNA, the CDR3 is TGTGCCACCCAGCCCGGGACACACCACTACGAGCAGTACTTC.

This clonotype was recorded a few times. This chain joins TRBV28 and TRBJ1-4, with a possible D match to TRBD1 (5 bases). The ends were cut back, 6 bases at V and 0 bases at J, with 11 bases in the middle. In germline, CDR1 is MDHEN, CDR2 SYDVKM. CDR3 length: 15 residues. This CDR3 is CASSQGPATNEKLFF. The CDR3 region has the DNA TGTGCCAGCAGCCAGGGCCCAGCAACTAATGAAAAACTGTTTTTT.

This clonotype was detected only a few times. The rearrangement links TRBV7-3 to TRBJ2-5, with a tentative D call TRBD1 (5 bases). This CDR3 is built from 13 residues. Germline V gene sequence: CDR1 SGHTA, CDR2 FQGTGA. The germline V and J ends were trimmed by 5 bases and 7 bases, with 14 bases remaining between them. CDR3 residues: CASSLTLTGTQYF. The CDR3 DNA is TGTGCCAGCAGCCTTACATTAACAGGGACCCAGTACTTC.

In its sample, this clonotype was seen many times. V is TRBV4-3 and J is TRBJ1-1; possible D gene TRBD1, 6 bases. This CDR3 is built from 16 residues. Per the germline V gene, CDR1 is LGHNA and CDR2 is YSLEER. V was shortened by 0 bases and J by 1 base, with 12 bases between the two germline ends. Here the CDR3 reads CASSQDLRQENTEAFF. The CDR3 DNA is TGCGCCAGCAGCCAAGATTTAAGACAGGAGAACACTGAAGCTTTCTTT.

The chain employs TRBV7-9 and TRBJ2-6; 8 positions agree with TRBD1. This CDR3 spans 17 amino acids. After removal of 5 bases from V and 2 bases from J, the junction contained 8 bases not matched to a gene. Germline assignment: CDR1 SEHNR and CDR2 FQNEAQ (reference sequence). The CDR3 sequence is CASSPFDRGAGANVLTF. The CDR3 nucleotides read TGTGCCAGCAGCCCCTTCGACAGGGGCGCTGGGGCCAACGTCCTGACTTTC.

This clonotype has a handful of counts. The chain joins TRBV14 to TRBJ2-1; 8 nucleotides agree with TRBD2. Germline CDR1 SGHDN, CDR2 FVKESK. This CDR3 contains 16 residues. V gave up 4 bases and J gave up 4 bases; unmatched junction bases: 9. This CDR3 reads CASSPLGGGWYNEQFF. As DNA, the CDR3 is TGTGCCAGCAGCCCACTCGGGGGGGGCTGGTACAATGAGCAGTTCTTC.

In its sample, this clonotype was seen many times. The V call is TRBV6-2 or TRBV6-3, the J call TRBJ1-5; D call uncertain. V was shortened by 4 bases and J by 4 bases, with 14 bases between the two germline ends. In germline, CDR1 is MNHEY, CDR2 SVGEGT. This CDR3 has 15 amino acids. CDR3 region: CASSLGLGRNQPQHF. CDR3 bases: TGTGCCAGCAGTTTAGGGCTTGGTCGAAATCAGCCCCAGCATTTT.

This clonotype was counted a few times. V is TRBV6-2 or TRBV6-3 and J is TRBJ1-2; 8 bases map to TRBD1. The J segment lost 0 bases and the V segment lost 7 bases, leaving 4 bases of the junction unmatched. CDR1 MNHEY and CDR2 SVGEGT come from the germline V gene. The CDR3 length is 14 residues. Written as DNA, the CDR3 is TGTGCCAGCAAGATGGACAGGGCTAACTATGGCTACACCTTC. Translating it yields CASKMDRANYGYTF.

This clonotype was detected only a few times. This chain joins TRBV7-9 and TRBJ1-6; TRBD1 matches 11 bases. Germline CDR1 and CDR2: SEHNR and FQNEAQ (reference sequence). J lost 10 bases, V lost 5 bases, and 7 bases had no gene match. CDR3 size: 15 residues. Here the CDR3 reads CASSGGTGGRSPLHF. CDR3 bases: TGTGCCAGCAGCGGAGGGACAGGGGGTAGATCACCCCTCCACTTT. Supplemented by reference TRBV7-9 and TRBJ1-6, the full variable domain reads DTGVSQNPRHKITKRGQNVTFRCDPISEHNRLYWYRQTLGQGPEFLTYFQNEAQLEKSRLLSDRFSAERPKGSFSTLEIQRTEQGDSAMYLCASSGGTGGRSPLHFGNGTRLTVT.

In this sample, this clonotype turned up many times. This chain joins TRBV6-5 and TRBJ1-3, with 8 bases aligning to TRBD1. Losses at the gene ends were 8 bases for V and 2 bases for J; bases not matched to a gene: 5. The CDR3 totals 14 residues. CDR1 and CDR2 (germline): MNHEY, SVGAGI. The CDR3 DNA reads TGTGCCAGCCGGGGACAGGTAGCTGGAAACACCATATATTTT. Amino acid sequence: CASRGQVAGNTIYF.

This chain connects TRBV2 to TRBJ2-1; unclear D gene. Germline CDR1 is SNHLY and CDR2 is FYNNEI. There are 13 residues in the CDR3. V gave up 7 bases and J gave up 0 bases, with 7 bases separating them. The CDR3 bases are TGTGCCAGCACTCGTGGCTCCTACAATGAGCAGTTCTTC. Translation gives CASTRGSYNEQFF.

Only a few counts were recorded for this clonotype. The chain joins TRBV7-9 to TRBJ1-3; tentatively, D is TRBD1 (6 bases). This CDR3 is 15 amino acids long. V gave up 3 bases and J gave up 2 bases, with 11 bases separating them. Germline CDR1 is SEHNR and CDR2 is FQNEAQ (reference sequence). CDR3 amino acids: CASSFTGQTGNTIYF. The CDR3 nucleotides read TGTGCCAGCAGCTTTACAGGACAGACTGGAAACACCATATATTTT. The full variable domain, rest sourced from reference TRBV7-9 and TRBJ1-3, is DTGVSQNPRHKITKRGQNVTFRCDPISEHNRLYWYRQTLGQGPEFLTYFQNEAQLEKSRLLSDRFSAERPKGSFSTLEIQRTEQGDSAMYLCASSFTGQTGNTIYFGEGSWLTVV.

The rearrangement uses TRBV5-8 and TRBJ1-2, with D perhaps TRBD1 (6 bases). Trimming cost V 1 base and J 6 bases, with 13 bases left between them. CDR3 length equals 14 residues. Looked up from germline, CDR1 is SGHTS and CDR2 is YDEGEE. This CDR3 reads CASSLLQGRDGYTF. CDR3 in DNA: TGTGCCAGCAGCTTGCTTCAGGGGCGGGATGGCTACACCTTC.

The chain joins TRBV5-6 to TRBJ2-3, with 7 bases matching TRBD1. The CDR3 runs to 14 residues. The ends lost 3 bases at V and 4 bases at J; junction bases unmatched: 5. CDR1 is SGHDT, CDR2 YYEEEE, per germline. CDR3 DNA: TGTGCCAGCAGCTGGGGAACAGGGGCAGATACGCAGTATTTT. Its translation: CASSWGTGADTQYF.

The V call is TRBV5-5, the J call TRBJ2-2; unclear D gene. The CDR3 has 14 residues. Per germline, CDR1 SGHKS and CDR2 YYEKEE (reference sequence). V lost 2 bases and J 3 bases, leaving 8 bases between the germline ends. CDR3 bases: TGTGCCAGCAGCTTTTGGGTCGACACCGGGGAGCTGTTTTTT. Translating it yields CASSFWVDTGELFF.

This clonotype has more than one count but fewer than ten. The CDR3 sequence is CASSRWDRGGHEQYF. CDR3 bases: TGTGCCAGCAGCCGCTGGGACCGAGGGGGCCACGAGCAGTACTTC. The chain employs TRBV7-9 and TRBJ2-7, with TRBD1 matching over 7 bases. Looked up from germline, CDR1 is SEHNR and CDR2 is FQNEAQ (reference sequence). The J segment lost 5 bases and the V segment lost 5 bases, leaving 12 bases of the junction unmatched. The CDR3 sequence is 15 residues long.

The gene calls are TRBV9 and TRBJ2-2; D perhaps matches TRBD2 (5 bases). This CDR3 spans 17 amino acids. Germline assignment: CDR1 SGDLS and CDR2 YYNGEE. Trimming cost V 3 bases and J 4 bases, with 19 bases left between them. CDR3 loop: CASSAGRTVRPTGELFF. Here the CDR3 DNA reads TGTGCCAGCAGCGCGGGAAGGACGGTCAGACCCACCGGGGAGCTGTTTTTT.